These 16 T cell receptor beta chains share one sample of origin, sequenced in a study of blood T cell repertoires in COVID-19. The assay was immunoSEQ multiplex PCR, and TCRdb's table has in-frame clones only and misses some. The profile shows about 250,000 clones, 80% to 90% of them singletons. The source material was PBMCs or T cells enriched from blood (not recorded which). Source of these receptors: a woman aged 50 to 60 who had been exposed to COVID-19.

The V gene is TRBV6-2 or TRBV6-3, the J gene TRBJ1-2; a weak D match, TRBD1 (5 bases). The CDR3 is 13 residues long. V was cut by 5 bases and J by 8 bases, with 15 bases left in between. Germline assignment: CDR1 MNHEY and CDR2 SVGEGT. CDR3 amino acids: CASSLGPGYGYTF. CDR3 DNA: TGTGCCAGCAGTCTCGGGCCAGGGTACGGCTACACCTTC.

The rearrangement uses TRBV29-1 and TRBJ2-1; TRBD2 aligns across 10 bases. This CDR3 has 15 residues. Germline V gene lookup returns CDR1 SQVTM and CDR2 ANQGSEA. The ends lost 6 bases at V and 5 bases at J; junction bases unmatched: 10. CDR3 nucleotides: TGCAGCGTCTGGCCGTCGGGACTAGCGAACAATGAGCAGTTCTTC. This codes for CSVWPSGLANNEQFF.

The chain combines TRBV21-1 with TRBJ1-2; the table's D call, TRBD1, has no DNA check behind it. TRBV21-1 represents a pseudogene. This CDR3 comprises 15 residues. For the CDR3, the DNA is TGTGCCAGCAGCGTCCGGGACAGGCGACCCTATGGCTACACCTTC. It codes for CASSVRDRRPYGYTF.

This clone has a single count. V and J are TRBV19 and TRBJ2-1; 9 nucleotides line up with TRBD2. This CDR3 comprises 14 residues. Germline CDR1 LNHDA, CDR2 SQIVND (reference sequence). After removal of 6 bases from V and 6 bases from J, the junction contained 6 bases not matched to a gene. CDR3 loop: CASSQGLASNEQFF. The CDR3 nucleotides read TGTGCCAGTAGCCAAGGACTAGCGTCCAATGAGCAGTTCTTC.

The chain uses TRBV7-2 and TRBJ1-2; D is undetermined. Germline lookup yields CDR1 SGHTA and CDR2 FQGNSA. The CDR3 has 14 amino acids. V was shortened by 1 base and J by 1 base, with 7 bases between the two germline ends. The CDR3 spells CASSLVLRNYGYTF. The CDR3 region has the DNA TGTGCCAGCAGCTTAGTACTTCGTAACTATGGCTACACCTTC. The whole variable domain, filled in from reference TRBV7-2 and TRBJ1-2, reads GAGVSQSPSNKVTEKGKDVELRCDPISGHTALYWYRQSLGQGLEFLIYFQGNSAPDKSGLPSDRFSAERTGGSVSTLTIQRTQQEDSAVYLCASSLVLRNYGYTFGSGTRLTVV.

This clone was counted between two and nine times. The V gene is TRBV28, the J gene TRBJ1-2, with 9 bases matching TRBD1. This CDR3 spans 16 amino acids. Trimming at V came to 2 bases and at J to 4 bases, leaving 8 bases not matched to a gene. Germline V lookup: CDR1 MDHEN, CDR2 SYDVKM. Written as DNA, the CDR3 is TGTGCCAGCAGTTTAAGTCTAACAGGGGGCCGCTATGGCTACACCTTC. Translating it yields CASSLSLTGGRYGYTF.

The chain carries TRBV7-9 and TRBJ2-7; no definite D call. The CDR3 length is 12 residues. Germline values: CDR1 SEHNR, CDR2 FQNEAQ (reference sequence). V was trimmed by 0 bases and J by 7 bases, leaving 7 bases between them. The CDR3 protein is CASSLALEEQYF. Here the CDR3 DNA reads TGTGCCAGCAGCTTAGCGCTGGAGGAGCAGTACTTC.

Here the CDR3 DNA reads TGTGCCAGTAGTATGCTAGCGGGGGCTATGAGCTCCTACAATGAGCAGTTCTTC. This translates into CASSMLAGAMSSYNEQFF. This rearrangement joins TRBV19 to TRBJ2-1, with 10 positions matching TRBD2. J lost 0 bases, V lost 3 bases, and 8 bases had no gene match. The germline gives CDR1 LNHDA, CDR2 SQIVND (reference sequence). There are 18 residues in the CDR3.

The chain carries TRBV9 and TRBJ1-1; a weak D match, TRBD1 (6 bases). The germline V gene encodes CDR1 SGDLS and CDR2 YYNGEE. This CDR3 is built from 12 residues. Trimming pared 7 bases from V and 4 bases from J, leaving 11 bases between. CDR3 protein: CASGGAGTEAFF. CDR3 bases: TGTGCCAGCGGGGGGGCGGGCACTGAAGCTTTCTTT.

The chain combines TRBV6-5 with TRBJ2-3, with D possibly matching TRBD1 (5 bases). This CDR3 is 13 amino acids long. Germline CDR1 MNHEY, CDR2 SVGAGI. V lost 1 base, J lost 6 bases, and 8 bases lay in between. This CDR3 is CASSYFSGDTQYF. The CDR3 DNA is TGTGCCAGCAGTTACTTCTCAGGGGATACGCAGTATTTT.

The J gene is TRBJ1-1, the V gene TRBV19; TRBD1 aligns across 7 bases. The junction had 18 bases not matched to a gene; V was cut back by 5 bases and J by 6 bases. The CDR3 contains 17 residues. The germline gives CDR1 LNHDA, CDR2 SQIVND (reference sequence). DNA for the CDR3: TGTGCCAGTAGTTCATGGGGACAGTTGGGGGTGTTGGCTGAAGCTTTCTTT. Encoded protein: CASSSWGQLGVLAEAFF.

The gene calls are TRBV6-5 and TRBJ2-1, with 9 bases fitting TRBD2. The CDR3 spans 16 residues. Germline V lookup: CDR1 MNHEY, CDR2 SVGAGI. J gave up 7 bases and V 4 bases, and 11 bases lay outside the gene matches. CDR3 amino acids: CASSLVGGGAGNEQFF. CDR3 DNA: TGTGCCAGCAGTTTGGTTGGCGGGGGGGCTGGGAATGAGCAGTTCTTC.

This clone was detected ten times or more. This chain uses TRBV3-1 (or the pseudogene TRBV3-2) with TRBJ1-2; D may be TRBD1 (6 bases). V was clipped by 4 bases and J by 3 bases, with 15 bases between them. The CDR3 spans 15 residues. Germline assignment: CDR1 LGHDT and CDR2 YNNKEL (reference sequence). As DNA, the CDR3 is TGTGCCAGCAGCCGGGCGACCGACAGGTACTATGGCTACACCTTC. Translating it yields CASSRATDRYYGYTF.

The gene calls are TRBV5-6 and TRBJ2-1; 7 positions match TRBD2. CDR1 and CDR2 from the germline V gene are SGHDT and YYEEEE. V lost 0 bases, J lost 7 bases, and 4 bases stayed unmatched. The CDR3 is made up of 14 amino acids. CDR3 in amino acids: CASSLAGGSNEQFF. The CDR3, as DNA: TGTGCCAGCAGCTTGGCCGGGGGGTCGAATGAGCAGTTCTTC.

Here the CDR3 reads CASSLSGGDTEAFF. For the CDR3, the DNA is TGTGCCAGCAGCTTAAGTGGGGGGGACACTGAAGCTTTCTTT. The chain couples TRBV7-3 to TRBJ1-1; TRBD1 might be the D (5 bases). This CDR3 is 14 amino acids long. V was cut by 1 base and J by 3 bases, with 9 bases left in between. CDR1 SGHTA and CDR2 FQGTGA come from the germline V gene.

This clone was picked up one time. The chain employs TRBV19 and TRBJ2-7; 7 bases fit TRBD1. This CDR3 region has 15 residues. V shed 4 bases, J shed 6 bases, and the junction held 12 bases outside the gene matches. The germline gives CDR1 LNHDA, CDR2 SQIVND (reference sequence). The CDR3 is CASSSQKTGQREQYF. DNA for the CDR3: TGTGCCAGTAGTAGCCAAAAAACGGGACAGCGCGAGCAGTACTTC.